Presented here are 11 T cell receptor beta chains from one specimen sequenced in a study of control samples from healthy donors and cancer patients. Repertoires were generated with immunoSEQ multiplex PCR, while TCRdb's copy carries only in-frame clones and drops some. The sample contains some 130,000 clones, approximately 90% of which appear only once. The sample consisted of blood. These receptors all come from a woman aged 25 to 39 in good health.

This sequence joins TRBV7-3 and TRBJ2-3; the match to TRBD2 covers 12 bases. CDR1 is SGHTA, CDR2 FQGTGA, per germline. This CDR3 contains 16 residues. V lost 5 bases and J lost 4; bases outside the gene matches: 7. The CDR3 sequence: CASSLRTSGTSDTQYF. The DNA of the CDR3 is TGTGCCAGCAGCCTACGGACTAGCGGGACATCAGATACGCAGTATTTT. The full variable domain, rest sourced from reference TRBV7-3 and TRBJ2-3, is GAGVSQTPSNKVTEKGKYVELRCDPISGHTALYWYRQSLGQGPEFLIYFQGTGAADDSGLPNDRFFAVRPEGSVSTLKIQRTERGDSAVYLCASSLRTSGTSDTQYFGPGTRLTVL.

This rearrangement joins TRBV5-1 to TRBJ1-1; maybe TRBD1 (5 bases). The CDR3 sequence is 15 residues long. Germline V gives CDR1 SGHRS, CDR2 YFSETQ. The germline V and J ends were trimmed by 4 bases and 4 bases, with 17 bases remaining between them. DNA of the CDR3: TGCGCCAGCAGCCTAGGGACGTATAGTAGCACTGAAGCTTTCTTT. Its translation is CASSLGTYSSTEAFF. Full variable domain (remainder filled in from reference TRBV5-1 and TRBJ1-1): KAGVTQTPRYLIKTRGQQVTLSCSPISGHRSVSWYQQTPGQGLQFLFEYFSETQRNKGNFPGRFSGRQFSNSRSEMNVSTLELGDSALYLCASSLGTYSSTEAFFGQGTRLTVV.

The V and J genes are TRBV5-1 and TRBJ1-1, with 8 positions matching TRBD1. This CDR3 is 13 amino acids long. The junction had 5 bases not matched to a gene; V was cut back by 5 bases and J by 5 bases. Germline V gene lookup returns CDR1 SGHRS and CDR2 YFSETQ. CDR3 loop: CASRHGQGTEAFF. For the CDR3, the DNA is TGCGCCAGCAGACACGGACAGGGTACTGAAGCTTTCTTT.

In its sample, this clone was seen once. This rearrangement joins TRBV30 to TRBJ2-3, with TRBD1 matching 9 bases. Unmatched junction bases numbered 9, after V lost 0 bases and J lost 2 bases. This CDR3 spans 17 amino acids. Germline V gene lookup returns CDR1 GTSNPN and CDR2 SVGIG (reference sequence). CDR3 loop: CAWSVGRDRAVTDTQYF. In DNA, the CDR3 is TGTGCCTGGAGTGTTGGGCGGGACAGGGCTGTCACAGATACGCAGTATTTT. The whole variable domain, remainder taken from reference TRBV30 and TRBJ2-3, is SQTIHQWPATLVQPVGSPLSLECTVEGTSNPNLYWYRQAAGRGLQLLFYSVGIGQISSEVPQNLSASRPQDRQFILSSKKLLLSDSGFYLCAWSVGRDRAVTDTQYFGPGTRLTVL.

V is TRBV5-1 and J is TRBJ1-3; 7 bases agree with TRBD1. The CDR3 runs to 16 residues. Germline lookup yields CDR1 SGHRS and CDR2 YFSETQ. V lost 2 bases, J lost 0 bases, and 5 bases stayed unmatched. For the CDR3, the DNA is TGCGCCAGCAGCTTCGGACAGGCCGGCTCTGGAAACACCATATATTTT. This sequence encodes CASSFGQAGSGNTIYF.

V usage is TRBV6-5 and J usage is TRBJ2-5, with 9 bases identical to TRBD1. Per the germline V gene, CDR1 is MNHEY and CDR2 is SVGAGI. There are 13 residues in the CDR3. V was clipped by 4 bases and J by 5 bases; unmatched bases: 2. The CDR3 reads CASSSDRGETQYF. CDR3 in DNA: TGTGCCAGCAGTTCCGACAGGGGGGAGACCCAGTACTTC.

The rearrangement uses TRBV5-1 and TRBJ2-1; 9 bases map to TRBD2. The CDR3 is 18 amino acids. J lost 0 bases, V lost 0 bases, and 7 bases had no gene match. Looked up from germline, CDR1 is SGHRS and CDR2 is YFSETQ. CDR3 nucleotides: TGCGCCAGCAGCTTGGAACTAGCGGGCGGACGCTCCTACAATGAGCAGTTCTTC. It codes for CASSLELAGGRSYNEQFF.

The sample holds a few counts of this clone. Relative to the germline gene, one junction end is altered; a read error may explain this. The rearrangement joins TRBV9 to TRBJ1-1; D may be TRBD1 (5 bases). The length of the CDR3 is 16 residues. Germline-derived CDR1 and CDR2 are SGDLS and YYNGEE. DNA for the CDR3: TGTGCCAGCAGCGTAGTGACGGGGGACGGGAACCCTGAAGCTTTCTTT. This codes for CASSVVTGDGNPEAFF.

The V gene is TRBV7-6, the J gene TRBJ2-7, with 10 positions matching TRBD2. CDR1 and CDR2 (germline): SGHVS, FNYEAQ. V lost 0 bases, J lost 7 bases, and 9 bases stayed unmatched. The CDR3 extends over 16 amino acids. The CDR3 DNA sequence: TGTGCCAGCAGCTTAGCCCAGCTAGCGGGAGATCGGGAGCAGTACTTC. Its protein product is CASSLAQLAGDREQYF.

The chain has TRBV28 and TRBJ2-7, with D possibly being TRBD1 (5 bases). The V end lost 3 bases, the J end lost 6 bases, and 15 bases lay between the germline ends. There are 14 residues in the CDR3. Germline lookup yields CDR1 MDHEN and CDR2 SYDVKM. In nucleotides, the CDR3 is TGTGCCAGCAGTTTCGGGCAGGGTCTTCCCGAGCAGTACTTC. This codes for CASSFGQGLPEQYF.

This clone was seen a few times. The chain combines TRBV7-9 with TRBJ1-5; D unclear. This CDR3 is 16 amino acids long. The germline V and J ends were trimmed by 1 base and 0 bases, with 10 bases remaining between them. Germline CDR1 reads SEHNR; CDR2 reads FQNEAQ (reference sequence). The CDR3 sequence is CASSLVFQYSNQPQHF. The CDR3 nucleotides read TGTGCCAGCAGCTTAGTGTTTCAGTATAGCAATCAGCCCCAGCATTTT. Variable domain in full (rest from reference TRBV7-9 and TRBJ1-5): DTGVSQNPRHKITKRGQNVTFRCDPISEHNRLYWYRQTLGQGPEFLTYFQNEAQLEKSRLLSDRFSAERPKGSFSTLEIQRTEQGDSAMYLCASSLVFQYSNQPQHFGDGTRLSIL.